The TCR beta chain under discussion was sequenced for a study of blood T cell repertoires in COVID-19. For the study at large: Sample material is recorded as cDNA or gDNA derived from T cells, B-cell-depleted T cells, or PBMCs.

Per germline, CDR1 ENHRY and CDR2 SYGVKD. The CDR3 contains 15 residues. The germline V and J ends were trimmed by 11 bases and 8 bases, with 24 bases remaining between them. Source study methods: The authors estimated nucleated cell counts from reference gene primer amplification. Assay used: immunoSEQ multiplex PCR; TCRdb lists only in-frame clones, some missing. The D gene and trimming were derived from the DNA, and the V and J assignments and clone size from that table. Seen here are a few hundred thousand clones, around 87% observed once, and the top ten hold about 2%. This receptor was obtained from a man between 18 and 35 years old with active or convalescent COVID-19. The sample comprised peripheral blood. The gene calls are TRBV10-3 and TRBJ1-4; D may be TRBD1 (6 bases). The CDR3 DNA is TGTGCCGCAGGGGAAAAGGCTCTAGTCGGCGAAAAACTGTTTTTT. Protein sequence: CAAGEKALVGEKLFF.